Listed here are 16 T cell receptor beta chains from one sample, sequenced in a study of PD-L1 blockade in urothelial cancer. Clones were sequenced by immunoSEQ multiplex PCR, and TCRdb holds only the in-frame ones, with some missing. This repertoire shows some 52,000 clones, around 75% found once; its top ten account for less than 5%. Time point meaning: pretreatment peripheral blood. The source material was PBMCs, sampled around atezolizumab (anti-PD-L1) treatment. The receptors come from a man between 65 and 85 years old with urothelial cancer.

The V call is TRBV7-9, the J call TRBJ2-1, with 7 bases that match TRBD2. The CDR3 sequence is 17 residues long. The junction had 10 bases not matched to a gene; V was cut back by 5 bases and J by 0 bases. Germline V CDR1 and CDR2: SEHNR, FQNEAQ (reference sequence). The CDR3 sequence: CASSPLSGSSSYNEQFF. The CDR3 region has the DNA TGTGCCAGCAGCCCCCTTAGCGGGTCGAGCTCCTACAATGAGCAGTTCTTC.

This clone has just a few counts. This chain links TRBV11-2 with TRBJ1-3; TRBD1 matches at 9 bases. V dropped 3 bases and J dropped 8; count of bases not matched to a gene: 2. CDR3 length: 13 amino acids. The germline CDR1 and CDR2 sequences are SGHAT and FQNNGV. CDR3 protein: CASSLDRGDTIYF. The CDR3 DNA sequence: TGTGCCAGCAGCTTGGACAGGGGCGACACCATATATTTT.

This clone was seen a few times. This chain connects TRBV30 to TRBJ1-1; maybe TRBD1 (5 bases). The CDR3 runs 13 residues. Germline V CDR1 and CDR2: GTSNPN, SVGIG (reference sequence). Trimming took 4 bases from V and 3 from J, leaving 12 bases between them. The CDR3 protein is CAWTVTDYTEAFF. The CDR3 DNA is TGTGCCTGGACCGTGACAGACTACACTGAAGCTTTCTTT.

CDR3 region: CASSPGTGESYTF. CDR3 nucleotides: TGTGCCAGCTCACCCGGGACAGGGGAGAGCTACACCTTC. The chain couples TRBV18 to TRBJ1-2, with 10 nucleotides matching TRBD1. This CDR3 region has 13 residues. The junction had 4 bases not matched to a gene; V was cut back by 3 bases and J by 9 bases. CDR1 KGHSH and CDR2 LQKENI come from the germline V gene. The full variable domain, its missing parts supplied by reference TRBV18 and TRBJ1-2, is NAGVMQNPRHLVRRRGQEARLRCSPMKGHSHVYWYRQLPEEGLKFMVYLQKENIIDESGMPKERFSAEFPKEGPSILRIQQVVRGDSAAYFCASSPGTGESYTFGSGTRLTVV.

This chain links TRBV6-1 with TRBJ1-1; D gene uncertain. The CDR3 extends over 13 amino acids. Per germline, CDR1 MNHNS and CDR2 SASEGT. V was trimmed by 5 bases and J by 1 base, leaving 8 bases between them. For the CDR3, the DNA is TGTGCCAGCAGTTCGAAGCAGAACACTGAAGCTTTCTTT. It is translated as CASSSKQNTEAFF.

The chain is built from TRBV5-5 and TRBJ2-1; 7 nucleotides align to TRBD1. V gave up 0 bases and J gave up 9 bases; unmatched junction bases: 9. The CDR3 is made up of 15 amino acids. CDR1 is SGHKS and CDR2 is YYEKEE in the germline V gene (reference sequence). The CDR3 region has the DNA TGTGCCAGCAGCTTGGCCGGGGCAGGGGGAAGTGAGCAGTTCTTC. This sequence encodes CASSLAGAGGSEQFF.

The chain recombines TRBV5-6 with TRBJ1-4, with 7 bases that match TRBD1. Losses at the gene ends were 4 bases for V and 0 bases for J; bases not matched to a gene: 12. Germline CDR1 SGHDT, CDR2 YYEEEE. The CDR3 extends over 18 amino acids. The CDR3 nucleotides read TGTGCCAGCAGCGCCACAGGGGAGACAGGAGCAACTAATGAAAAACTGTTTTTT. Amino acid sequence: CASSATGETGATNEKLFF. Full variable domain (missing parts from reference TRBV5-6 and TRBJ1-4): DAGVTQSPTHLIKTRGQQVTLRCSPKSGHDTVSWYQQALGQGPQFIFQYYEEEERQRGNFPDRFSGHQFPNYSSELNVNALLLGDSALYLCASSATGETGATNEKLFFGSGTQLSVL.

The rearrangement links TRBV5-5 to TRBJ2-2, with D perhaps TRBD1 (5 bases). The germline CDR1 and CDR2 sequences are SGHKS and YYEKEE (reference sequence). The CDR3 sequence is 16 residues long. V lost 4 bases and J 2 bases, leaving 15 bases between the germline ends. The CDR3 protein is CASSPWTRRNTGELFF. As DNA, the CDR3 is TGTGCCAGCAGCCCGTGGACACGGCGAAACACCGGGGAGCTGTTTTTT.

J is TRBJ2-7 and V is TRBV5-1; 11 bases line up with TRBD2. V was pared by 0 bases and J by 4 bases, with 6 bases of the junction left unmatched. There are 16 residues in the CDR3. Germline CDR1 and CDR2: SGHRS and YFSETQ. Here the CDR3 DNA reads TGCGCCAGCAGCTTGGCACTAGCGGGAGTGAGGTACGAGCAGTACTTC. Its translation: CASSLALAGVRYEQYF.

This clone is medium-sized. Here the CDR3 reads CASSTGENTEAFF. The DNA of the CDR3 is TGTGCCAGCAGTACAGGGGAGAACACTGAAGCTTTCTTT. The V call is TRBV6-6, the J call TRBJ1-1; 7 bases are a match to TRBD1. CDR1 MNHNY and CDR2 SVGAGI come from the germline V gene (reference sequence). The V and J ends lost 5 bases and 1 base, in that order; junction bases with no gene match: 1. The CDR3 spans 13 residues.

V gene TRBV18 combines with J gene TRBJ1-2; the D gene is possibly TRBD1 (6 bases). This CDR3 spans 14 amino acids. Germline V gene sequence: CDR1 KGHSH, CDR2 LQKENI. Deletions cut 4 bases from V and 4 bases from J, with 13 bases between. Written as DNA, the CDR3 is TGTGCCAGCTCACTGGGGGCACAGAGCTATGGCTACACCTTC. Its protein product is CASSLGAQSYGYTF. The whole variable domain, filled in from reference TRBV18 and TRBJ1-2, reads NAGVMQNPRHLVRRRGQEARLRCSPMKGHSHVYWYRQLPEEGLKFMVYLQKENIIDESGMPKERFSAEFPKEGPSILRIQQVVRGDSAAYFCASSLGAQSYGYTFGSGTRLTVV.

The V and J genes are TRBV7-8 and TRBJ2-2, with 8 nucleotides matching TRBD1. V was clipped by 1 base and J by 4 bases; unmatched bases: 8. Germline V gives CDR1 SGHVS, CDR2 FQNEAQ. The CDR3 spans 17 residues. The CDR3 DNA sequence: TGTGCCAGCAGCTTAGGCCACAGGGGGGTTAGCACCGGGGAGCTGTTTTTT. Amino acid sequence: CASSLGHRGVSTGELFF.

V gene TRBV6-6 combines with J gene TRBJ1-1; D perhaps matches TRBD1 (5 bases). The germline V gene encodes CDR1 MNHNY and CDR2 SVGAGI (reference sequence). The CDR3 consists of 15 residues. V shed 2 bases and J shed 5 bases, with 15 bases lying between them. Written as DNA, the CDR3 is TGTGCCAGCAGTTACGGCGGGGGGAGAGGGACTGAAGCTTTCTTT. Its protein is CASSYGGGRGTEAFF.

The chain employs TRBV18 and TRBJ2-1, with 11 bases fitting TRBD2. This CDR3 spans 20 amino acids. Trimming at V came to 0 bases and at J to 2 bases, leaving 12 bases not matched to a gene. Germline loops: CDR1 KGHSH, CDR2 LQKENI. In nucleotides, the CDR3 is TGTGCCAGCTCACCACCGAAGGGACTAGCGGAGTCGGGGACCTACAATGAGCAGTTCTTC. Translating it yields CASSPPKGLAESGTYNEQFF. Full variable domain (missing parts from reference TRBV18 and TRBJ2-1): NAGVMQNPRHLVRRRGQEARLRCSPMKGHSHVYWYRQLPEEGLKFMVYLQKENIIDESGMPKERFSAEFPKEGPSILRIQQVVRGDSAAYFCASSPPKGLAESGTYNEQFFGPGTRLTVL.

The chain couples TRBV7-2 to TRBJ1-2; D perhaps matches TRBD1 (6 bases). This CDR3 is built from 17 residues. Germline CDR1 reads SGHTA; CDR2 reads FQGNSA. The germline V and J ends were trimmed by 5 bases and 8 bases, with 27 bases remaining between them. The CDR3, as DNA: TGTGCCAGCAGCCCTAGACAGGCTACCTCCCAAACATTGGGCTACACCTTC. Amino acids: CASSPRQATSQTLGYTF.

V usage is TRBV6-5 and J usage is TRBJ1-2; 9 bases match TRBD1. Trimming cost V 6 bases and J 4 bases; bases outside gene matches: 9. The CDR3 spans 15 residues. Per the germline V gene, CDR1 is MNHEY and CDR2 is SVGAGI. The chain's CDR3 is CASRKGQGVLYGYTF. CDR3 sequence (DNA): TGTGCCAGCAGGAAGGGACAGGGAGTCCTCTATGGCTACACCTTC.